The 25 T cell receptor beta chains reported below all come from one sample, sequenced in a study of cytomegalovirus exposure and HLA in healthy donors. Primers for the PCR totalled 60 Vbeta and 13 Jbeta. Assay used: immunoSEQ multiplex PCR; TCRdb lists only in-frame clones, some missing. The sample lists fewer than 120,000 clones, under 85% occurring once. The source material was PBMCs. All receptors come from a man aged 25-45 years in good health and CMV-seropositive.

This clone was observed once. V usage is TRBV12-5 and J usage is TRBJ2-5; 10 bases match TRBD1. V was pared by 6 bases and J by 11 bases, with 9 bases of the junction left unmatched. The germline gives CDR1 LGHNT, CDR2 FRNRAP. This CDR3 contains 13 residues. In DNA form, the CDR3 reads TGTGCTAGTGGCCCGGGACAGGGGTTTCAGCAGTACTTC. It yields the protein CASGPGQGFQQYF.

This chain connects TRBV12-5 to TRBJ1-3; TRBD1 is a possible D gene (5 bases). In germline, CDR1 is LGHNT, CDR2 FRNRAP. The germline V and J ends were trimmed by 6 bases and 0 bases, with 9 bases remaining between them. The CDR3 runs 14 residues. CDR3 bases: TGTGCTAGTGGCCTCCAGGGCTCTGGAAACACCATATATTTT. Protein sequence: CASGLQGSGNTIYF.

The V and J genes are TRBV5-5 and TRBJ1-1; D is undetermined. The CDR3 runs to 15 residues. With 4 bases removed from V and 0 bases from J, the gap between germline ends came to 13 bases. CDR1 is SGHKS, CDR2 YYEKEE, per germline (reference sequence). As DNA, the CDR3 is TGTGCCAGCAGCCCCAGTTTCGGGTTGAACACTGAAGCTTTCTTT. Its translation is CASSPSFGLNTEAFF. Combining the CDR3 with reference TRBV5-5 and TRBJ1-1 gives the whole variable domain DAGVTQSPTHLIKTRGQQVTLRCSPISGHKSVSWYQQVLGQGPQFIFQYYEKEERGRGNFPDRFSARQFPNYSSELNVNALLLGDSALYLCASSPSFGLNTEAFFGQGTRLTVV.

The rearrangement uses TRBV23-1 and TRBJ1-2; 10 bases are shared with TRBD1. TRBV23-1 is marked as an open reading frame, function uncertain. Trimming cost V 2 bases and J 8 bases; bases outside gene matches: 5. CDR3 length: 14 residues. CDR3 protein: CASSQVDRGLGYTF. DNA of the CDR3: TGCGCCAGCAGTCAAGTCGACAGGGGGCTCGGCTACACCTTC.

The V call is TRBV6-1, the J call TRBJ1-2; D might be TRBD1 (5 bases). Trimming shortened V by 1 base and J by 5 bases, and 11 bases separated the two germline ends. The CDR3 is 14 amino acids. Germline loops: CDR1 MNHNS, CDR2 SASEGT. CDR3 nucleotide sequence: TGTGCCAGCAGTGAAGAGGGGAAAGGGTATGGCTACACCTTC. Its translation is CASSEEGKGYGYTF.

The chain couples TRBV10-2 to TRBJ2-5; 10 bases fit TRBD2. Matching the DNA end better, TRBJ2-7 makes the J call doubtful. The CDR3 spans 14 residues. Per germline, CDR1 WSHSY and CDR2 SAAADI. The CDR3 is CASSDPSGGYEQYF. The CDR3 nucleotides are TGCGCCAGCAGTGATCCTAGCGGGGGCTACGAGCAGTACTTC.

The chain has TRBV18 and TRBJ1-3, with 8 positions matching TRBD1. CDR3 length equals 19 residues. Germline loops: CDR1 KGHSH, CDR2 LQKENI. The junction had 17 bases not matched to a gene; V was cut back by 4 bases and J by 3 bases. CDR3 nucleotides: TGTGCCAGCTCACATAGCCGGGACAGGTCGAATCTTTTTGGAAACACCATATATTTT. Translating gives CASSHSRDRSNLFGNTIYF.

The chain is built from TRBV18 and TRBJ2-1; no clear D gene. CDR3 length: 14 residues. The V end lost 3 bases, the J end lost 7 bases, and 13 bases lay between the germline ends. Germline CDR1 is KGHSH and CDR2 is LQKENI. CDR3 sequence reads: CASSPLRGRNEQFF. Here the CDR3 DNA reads TGTGCCAGCTCACCGCTGCGCGGCCGGAATGAGCAGTTCTTC.

This clone has only one observation. The J gene is TRBJ2-1, the V gene TRBV14; 8 bases fit TRBD1. V shed 3 bases and J 4 bases; nucleotides not matched to a gene: 23. The CDR3 totals 21 residues. CDR1 is SGHDN, CDR2 FVKESK, per germline. CDR3 region: CASSHRTGRLFEPRKYNEQFF. CDR3 coding DNA: TGTGCCAGCAGCCATCGGACAGGGCGTCTCTTCGAGCCGCGCAAATACAATGAGCAGTTCTTC.

In this sample, this clone turned up once. The chain uses TRBV19 and TRBJ2-3; D is unresolved. The CDR3 is made up of 12 amino acids. The V end was cut by 0 bases, the J end by 5 bases, with 3 bases between. Germline V gene data show CDR1 as LNHDA and CDR2 as SQIVND (reference sequence). The CDR3 loop reads CASSIDRDTQYF. In nucleotides, the CDR3 is TGTGCCAGTAGTATAGATCGAGATACGCAGTATTTT.

This sequence joins TRBV25-1 and TRBJ2-1; a weak D match, TRBD1 (5 bases). CDR1 is MGHDK and CDR2 is SYGVNS in the germline V gene. Trimming pared 2 bases from V and 3 bases from J, leaving 5 bases between. This CDR3 comprises 13 residues. CDR3 protein: CASSEQGYNEQFF. The DNA of the CDR3 is TGTGCCAGCAGTGAACAGGGCTACAATGAGCAGTTCTTC.

The V gene is TRBV28, the J gene TRBJ2-3; D unresolved. CDR3 length: 16 residues. CDR1 is MDHEN and CDR2 is SYDVKM in the germline V gene. Trimming removed 4 bases from V and 0 bases from J, with 14 bases in between. The chain's CDR3 is CASSSFTEASTDTQYF. Here the CDR3 DNA reads TGTGCCAGCAGTTCGTTTACTGAAGCTAGCACAGATACGCAGTATTTT.

This rearrangement joins TRBV7-3 to TRBJ2-3; TRBD2 matches 8 bases. This CDR3 spans 14 amino acids. With 2 bases clipped from V and 5 bases from J, the junction kept 3 bases outside the gene matches. Germline CDR1 reads SGHTA; CDR2 reads FQGTGA. CDR3 loop: CASSLHLAGDTQYF. CDR3 DNA sequence: TGTGCCAGCAGCTTACACCTAGCGGGAGATACGCAGTATTTT. Full variable domain (missing parts from reference TRBV7-3 and TRBJ2-3): GAGVSQTPSNKVTEKGKYVELRCDPISGHTALYWYRQSLGQGPEFLIYFQGTGAADDSGLPNDRFFAVRPEGSVSTLKIQRTERGDSAVYLCASSLHLAGDTQYFGPGTRLTVL.

The chain couples TRBV5-6 to TRBJ2-5; 11 nucleotides agree with TRBD1. The CDR3 extends over 14 amino acids. CDR1 is SGHDT and CDR2 is YYEEEE in the germline V gene. Unmatched junction bases numbered 4, after V lost 4 bases and J lost 5 bases. The CDR3 DNA sequence: TGTGCCAGCAGCCGGGGACAGGGGGGGGAGACCCAGTACTTC. This gives the protein CASSRGQGGETQYF.

This CDR3 is CASSRGGGVRTDTQYF. The CDR3 bases are TGTGCCAGCAGCCGGGGCGGGGGGGTAAGGACAGATACGCAGTATTTT. The gene calls are TRBV7-2 and TRBJ2-3; 9 bases align to TRBD2. V trimming: 5 bases; J trimming: 3 bases; junction bases outside the gene matches: 9. The germline CDR1 and CDR2 sequences are SGHTA and FQGNSA. The CDR3 length is 16 residues.

This chain joins TRBV20-1 and TRBJ2-7; 9 positions agree with TRBD1. Germline values: CDR1 DFQATT, CDR2 SNEGSKA (reference sequence). The CDR3 extends over 11 amino acids. After removal of 8 bases from V and 7 bases from J, the junction contained 6 bases not matched to a gene. The CDR3 region has the DNA TGCAGTACCCACAGGGGGCGGGAGCAGTACTTC. Residues: CSTHRGREQYF.

The chain recombines TRBV6-5 with TRBJ2-3; unclear D gene. The CDR3 has 11 amino acids. Trimming removed 7 bases from V and 6 bases from J, with 8 bases in between. Germline CDR1 and CDR2: MNHEY and SVGAGI. CDR3 DNA: TGTGCCAGCAAAGATGAGGATACGCAGTATTTT. It specifies CASKDEDTQYF.

The chain combines TRBV7-2 with TRBJ2-7, with 10 nucleotides matching TRBD2. With 1 base clipped from V and 9 bases from J, the junction kept 9 bases outside the gene matches. The CDR3 has 15 amino acids. The germline CDR1 and CDR2 sequences are SGHTA and FQGNSA. In DNA, the CDR3 is TGTGCCAGCAGCTTAGTTGGGACTAGCGAATCCTCGCAGTACTTC. Residues: CASSLVGTSESSQYF.

CDR3 coding DNA: TGTGCCAGTAGTAGACGACAGGGGTCAAATCAGCCCCAGCATTTT. As protein: CASSRRQGSNQPQHF. The chain uses TRBV19 and TRBJ1-5, with 8 bases matching TRBD1. With 4 bases clipped from V and 4 bases from J, the junction kept 6 bases outside the gene matches. Per germline, CDR1 LNHDA and CDR2 SQIVND (reference sequence). The CDR3 is 15 amino acids.

The CDR3 DNA follows: TGTGCCTGGAGAGACGGGACAGGGGTTGCCTACACCTTC. Amino acids: CAWRDGTGVAYTF. The chain employs TRBV30 and TRBJ1-2; 10 nucleotides match TRBD1. CDR3 length: 13 residues. J was trimmed by 10 bases and V by 3 bases; bases with no gene match: 8. Germline assignment: CDR1 GTSNPN and CDR2 SVGIG (reference sequence).

V is TRBV19 and J is TRBJ1-2; the match to TRBD1 covers 7 bases. V lost 3 bases and J lost 8; bases outside the gene matches: 18. The CDR3 is 17 residues long. Germline CDR1 and CDR2: LNHDA and SQIVND (reference sequence). In DNA, the CDR3 is TGTGCCAGTAGTATCGGGACAGAGCGGATACGAAGGATCGGCTACACCTTC. Its translation is CASSIGTERIRRIGYTF.

The rearrangement joins TRBV11-3 to TRBJ2-5, with 8 nucleotides matching TRBD2. The CDR3 loop spans 15 amino acids. Germline assignment: CDR1 SGHNT and CDR2 YENEEA. Trimming cost V 8 bases and J 2 bases; bases outside gene matches: 10. The CDR3 region has the DNA TGTGCCAGCCGGAGGGCTAGCGGGTTTCAAGAGACCCAGTACTTC. It specifies CASRRASGFQETQYF.

The chain links TRBV9 to TRBJ2-3; possible D gene TRBD1, 6 bases. With 4 bases removed from V and 2 bases from J, the gap between germline ends came to 14 bases. Germline V gene data show CDR1 as SGDLS and CDR2 as YYNGEE. The CDR3 totals 15 residues. The CDR3 here is CASSSIGGITDTQYF. The CDR3 coding sequence is TGTGCCAGCAGCTCAATAGGGGGAATCACAGATACGCAGTATTTT.

This chain connects TRBV19 to TRBJ1-2; 7 bases map to TRBD1. The CDR3 runs 15 residues. Germline CDR1 LNHDA, CDR2 SQIVND (reference sequence). The junction had 5 bases not matched to a gene; V was cut back by 4 bases and J by 0 bases. The CDR3 sequence is CASSNTGVANYGYTF. In DNA, the CDR3 is TGTGCCAGTAGTAATACAGGGGTTGCTAACTATGGCTACACCTTC.

The count of this clone is one. V is TRBV10-3 and J is TRBJ2-5; maybe TRBD2 (6 bases). The end of the DNA is better explained by TRBJ2-7, so the J call may be wrong. This CDR3 comprises 13 residues. Germline V gene sequence: CDR1 ENHRY, CDR2 SYGVKD. CDR3 DNA: TGTGCCATCAGCGCCGGAGGGTCCTACGAGCAGTACTTC. Encoded protein: CAISAGGSYEQYF.